The sequence of this T cell receptor beta chain was determined in a study of T cells in Graves' hyperthyroidism and ophthalmopathy. Overall study results and limits: Ophthalmopathy was separated from stable hyperthyroidism by a 13 V-J model.

Amplified regions were TCR beta CDR3 sequences from RNA transcripts. Researchers ran a first-round RT-PCR on the TCR CDR3 using the HTBI primer set. One entry per CDR3 protein, called by TCRdb with MiXCR from the multiplex PCR reads. This table holds over 700,000 distinct CDR3 sequences, roughly 20% found once. This clonotype has a handful of counts. Its antigen is currently unknown. Germline V gene lookup returns CDR1 KGHSH and CDR2 LQKENI. CDR3 length equals 14 residues. Trimming stripped 1 base from V and 8 bases from J, with 12 bases between. The J gene is TRBJ2-1, the V gene TRBV18; D unresolved. The clonotype was recovered from a woman in her fifties or sixties with Graves' hyperthyroidism that later progressed to Graves' ophthalmopathy. The sample taken for sequencing was blood. Written as DNA, the CDR3 is TGTGCCAGCTCACCACGGCGAGCGAGAGATGAGCAGTTCTTC. This gives the protein CASSPRRARDEQFF. Based on the CDR3 plus reference TRBV18 and TRBJ2-1, the full variable domain is NAGVMQNPRHLVRRRGQEARLRCSPMKGHSHVYWYRQLPEEGLKFMVYLQKENIIDESGMPKERFSAEFPKEGPSILRIQQVVRGDSAAYFCASSPRRARDEQFFGPGTRLTVL.